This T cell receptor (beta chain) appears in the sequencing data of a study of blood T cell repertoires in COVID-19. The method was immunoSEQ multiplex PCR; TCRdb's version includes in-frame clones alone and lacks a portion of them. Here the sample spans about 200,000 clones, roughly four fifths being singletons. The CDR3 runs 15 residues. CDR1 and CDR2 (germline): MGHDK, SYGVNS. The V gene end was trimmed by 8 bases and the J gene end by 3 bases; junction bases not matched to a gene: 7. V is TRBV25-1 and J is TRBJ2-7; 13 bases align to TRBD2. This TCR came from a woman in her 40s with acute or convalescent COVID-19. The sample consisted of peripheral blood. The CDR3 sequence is CASGSGLAGLYEQYF. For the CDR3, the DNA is TGTGCCAGCGGCTCGGGACTAGCGGGACTCTACGAGCAGTACTTC.